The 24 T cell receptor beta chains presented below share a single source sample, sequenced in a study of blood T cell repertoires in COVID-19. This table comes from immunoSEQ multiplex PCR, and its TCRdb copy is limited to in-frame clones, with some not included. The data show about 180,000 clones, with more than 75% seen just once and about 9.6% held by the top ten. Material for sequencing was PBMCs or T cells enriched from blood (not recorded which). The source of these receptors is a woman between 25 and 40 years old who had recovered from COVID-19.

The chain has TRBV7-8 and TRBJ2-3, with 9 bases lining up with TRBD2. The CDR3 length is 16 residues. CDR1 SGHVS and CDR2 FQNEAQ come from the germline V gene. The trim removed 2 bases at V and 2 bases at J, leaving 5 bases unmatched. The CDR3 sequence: CASSLLAGAITDTQYF. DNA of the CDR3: TGTGCCAGCAGCTTATTAGCGGGAGCTATCACAGATACGCAGTATTTT.

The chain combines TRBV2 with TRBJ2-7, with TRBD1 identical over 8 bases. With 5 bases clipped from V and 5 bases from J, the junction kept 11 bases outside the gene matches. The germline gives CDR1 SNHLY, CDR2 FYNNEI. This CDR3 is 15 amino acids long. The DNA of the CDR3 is TGTGCCAGCAGTCGAGGACAGGGAGCACTAAACGAGCAGTACTTC. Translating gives CASSRGQGALNEQYF.

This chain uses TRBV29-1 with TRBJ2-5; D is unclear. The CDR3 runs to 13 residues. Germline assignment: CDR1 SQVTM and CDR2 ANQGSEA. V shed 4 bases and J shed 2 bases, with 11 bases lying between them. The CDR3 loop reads CSVVRGAQETQYF. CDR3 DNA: TGCAGCGTTGTTCGAGGAGCACAAGAGACCCAGTACTTC.

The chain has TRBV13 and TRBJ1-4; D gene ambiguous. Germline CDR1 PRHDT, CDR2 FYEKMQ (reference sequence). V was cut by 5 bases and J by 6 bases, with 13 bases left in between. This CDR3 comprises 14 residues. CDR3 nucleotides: TGTGCCAGCAGCCCCCGTGGGGAGGATGAAAAACTGTTTTTT. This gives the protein CASSPRGEDEKLFF.

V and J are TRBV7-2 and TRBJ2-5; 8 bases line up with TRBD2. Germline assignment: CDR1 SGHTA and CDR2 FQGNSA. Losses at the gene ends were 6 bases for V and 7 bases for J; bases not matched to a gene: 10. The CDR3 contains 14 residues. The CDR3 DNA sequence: TGTGCCAGCAGTCCCAGCGGGAGCCCTCCGACCCAGTACTTC. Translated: CASSPSGSPPTQYF.

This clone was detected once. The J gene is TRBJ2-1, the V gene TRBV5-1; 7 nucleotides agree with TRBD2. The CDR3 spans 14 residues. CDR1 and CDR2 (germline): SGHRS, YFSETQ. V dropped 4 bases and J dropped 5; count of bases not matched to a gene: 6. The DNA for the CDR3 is TGCGCCAGCAGCGCGGGAGAGTCCCACAATGAGCAGTTCTTC. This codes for CASSAGESHNEQFF.

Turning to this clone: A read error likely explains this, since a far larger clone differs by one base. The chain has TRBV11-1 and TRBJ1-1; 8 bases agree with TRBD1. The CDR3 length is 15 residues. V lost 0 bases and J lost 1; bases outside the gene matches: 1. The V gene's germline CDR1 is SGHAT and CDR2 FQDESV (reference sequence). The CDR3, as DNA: TGTGCCAGCAGCTTAGCGGGGACAGGGAACACTGAAGCTTTCTTT. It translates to CASSLAGTGNTEAFF.

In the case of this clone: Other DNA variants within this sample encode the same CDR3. The CDR3 sequence is CAWSRGGNTEAFF. CDR3 in DNA: TGTGCCTGGAGTAGGGGTGGGAACACTGAAGCTTTCTTT. The V and J genes are TRBV30 and TRBJ1-1; D may be TRBD1 (5 bases). In germline, CDR1 is GTSNPN, CDR2 SVGIG (reference sequence). With 2 bases removed from V and 1 base from J, the gap between germline ends came to 8 bases. The CDR3 length is 13 residues. The complete variable domain, with remaining parts taken from reference TRBV30 and TRBJ1-1, reads SQTIHQWPATLVQPVGSPLSLECTVEGTSNPNLYWYRQAAGRGLQLLFYSVGIGQISSEVPQNLSASRPQDRQFILSSKKLLLSDSGFYLCAWSRGGNTEAFFGQGTRLTVV.

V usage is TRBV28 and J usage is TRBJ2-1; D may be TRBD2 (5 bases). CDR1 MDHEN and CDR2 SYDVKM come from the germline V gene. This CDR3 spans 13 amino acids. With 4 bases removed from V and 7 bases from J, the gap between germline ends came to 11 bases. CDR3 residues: CASSWTGINEQFF. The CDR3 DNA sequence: TGTGCCAGCAGTTGGACGGGGATTAATGAGCAGTTCTTC.

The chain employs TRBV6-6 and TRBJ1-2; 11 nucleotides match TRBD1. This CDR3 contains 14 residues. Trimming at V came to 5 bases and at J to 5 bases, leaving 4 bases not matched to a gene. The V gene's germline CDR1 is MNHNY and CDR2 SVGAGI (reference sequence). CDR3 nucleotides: TGTGCCAGCAGTGGCGGACAGGGGGCTTATGGCTACACCTTC. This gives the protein CASSGGQGAYGYTF.

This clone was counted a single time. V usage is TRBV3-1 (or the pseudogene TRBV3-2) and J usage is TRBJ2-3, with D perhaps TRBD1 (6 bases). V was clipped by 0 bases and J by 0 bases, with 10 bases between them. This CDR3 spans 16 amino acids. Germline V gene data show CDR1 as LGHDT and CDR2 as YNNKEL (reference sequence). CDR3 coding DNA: TGTGCCAGCAGCCAAGAAGTAACAGGGAGCACAGATACGCAGTATTTT. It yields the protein CASSQEVTGSTDTQYF.

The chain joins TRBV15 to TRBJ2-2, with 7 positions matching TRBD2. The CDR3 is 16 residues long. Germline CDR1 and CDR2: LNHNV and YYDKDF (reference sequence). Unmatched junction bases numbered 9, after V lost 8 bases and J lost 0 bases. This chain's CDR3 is CATSNRDYSNTGELFF. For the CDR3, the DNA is TGTGCCACCTCTAACCGGGACTACTCGAACACCGGGGAGCTGTTTTTT.

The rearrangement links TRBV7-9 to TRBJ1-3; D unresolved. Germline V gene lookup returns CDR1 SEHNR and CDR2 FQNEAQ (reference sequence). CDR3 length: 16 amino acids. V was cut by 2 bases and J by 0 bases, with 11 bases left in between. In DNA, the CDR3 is TGTGCCAGCAGCTTAAGCCCAGGAAACTCTGGAAACACCATATATTTT. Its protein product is CASSLSPGNSGNTIYF.

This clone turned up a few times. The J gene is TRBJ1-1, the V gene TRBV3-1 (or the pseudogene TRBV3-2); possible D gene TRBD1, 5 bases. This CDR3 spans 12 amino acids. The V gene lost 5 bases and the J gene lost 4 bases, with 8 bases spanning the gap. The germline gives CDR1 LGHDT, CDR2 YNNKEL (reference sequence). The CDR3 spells CASSSGGTEAFF. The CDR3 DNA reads TGTGCCAGCAGCTCCGGGGGCACTGAAGCTTTCTTT.

CDR3 in DNA: TGTGCCAGCAGTTTCGTCCGGGACAGGGTGGGCTATGGCTACACCTTC. It is translated as CASSFVRDRVGYGYTF. The rearrangement joins TRBV27 to TRBJ1-2; 9 bases fit TRBD1. Trimming took 3 bases from V and 4 from J; bases not matched to a gene: 9. Per germline, CDR1 MNHEY and CDR2 SMNVEV (reference sequence). The CDR3 has 16 amino acids.

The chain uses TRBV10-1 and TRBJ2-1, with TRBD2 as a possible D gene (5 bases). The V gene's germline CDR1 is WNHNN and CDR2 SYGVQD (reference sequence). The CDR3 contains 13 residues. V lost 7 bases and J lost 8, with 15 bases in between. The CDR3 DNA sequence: TGCGCCAGCAACCAAGAGGGCCAATATGAGCAGTTCTTC. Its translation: CASNQEGQYEQFF.

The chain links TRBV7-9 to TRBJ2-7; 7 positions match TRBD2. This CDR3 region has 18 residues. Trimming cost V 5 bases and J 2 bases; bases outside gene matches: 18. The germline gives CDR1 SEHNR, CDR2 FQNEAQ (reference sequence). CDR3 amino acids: CASSQRGLLHRVAYEQYF. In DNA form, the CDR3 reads TGTGCCAGCAGCCAAAGGGGACTACTCCACCGGGTGGCCTACGAGCAGTACTTC.

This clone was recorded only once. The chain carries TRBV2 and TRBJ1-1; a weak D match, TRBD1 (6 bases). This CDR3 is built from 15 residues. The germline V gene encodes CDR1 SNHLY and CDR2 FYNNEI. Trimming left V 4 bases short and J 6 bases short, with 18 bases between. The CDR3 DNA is TGTGCCAGCAGTGTTCTGGGCACACAGGGCTCTGAAGCTTTCTTT. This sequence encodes CASSVLGTQGSEAFF.

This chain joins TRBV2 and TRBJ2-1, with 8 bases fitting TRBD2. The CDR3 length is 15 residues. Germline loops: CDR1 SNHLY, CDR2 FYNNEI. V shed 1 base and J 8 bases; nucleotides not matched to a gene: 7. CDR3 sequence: CASSEGSGGRDEQFF. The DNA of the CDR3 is TGTGCCAGCAGTGAAGGAAGCGGGGGTCGGGATGAGCAGTTCTTC.

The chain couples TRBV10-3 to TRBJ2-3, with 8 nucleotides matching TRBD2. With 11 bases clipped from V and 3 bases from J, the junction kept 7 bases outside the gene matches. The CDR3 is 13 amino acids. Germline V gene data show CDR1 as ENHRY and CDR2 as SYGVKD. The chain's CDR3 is CALGGLATDTQYF. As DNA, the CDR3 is TGTGCCCTCGGTGGACTAGCTACAGATACGCAGTATTTT.

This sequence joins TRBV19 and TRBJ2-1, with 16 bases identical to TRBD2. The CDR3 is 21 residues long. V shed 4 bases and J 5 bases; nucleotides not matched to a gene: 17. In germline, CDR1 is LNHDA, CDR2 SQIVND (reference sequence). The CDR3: CASSNLGAGTSGRAMDNEQFF. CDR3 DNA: TGTGCCAGTAGTAATTTGGGTGCCGGGACTAGCGGGAGGGCTATGGACAATGAGCAGTTCTTC.

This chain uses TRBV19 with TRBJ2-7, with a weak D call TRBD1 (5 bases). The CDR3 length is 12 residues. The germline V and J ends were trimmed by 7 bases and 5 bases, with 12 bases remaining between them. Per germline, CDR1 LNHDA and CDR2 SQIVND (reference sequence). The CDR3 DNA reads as TGTGCCAGTACTGACAGCTTCGACGAGCAGTACTTC. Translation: CASTDSFDEQYF.

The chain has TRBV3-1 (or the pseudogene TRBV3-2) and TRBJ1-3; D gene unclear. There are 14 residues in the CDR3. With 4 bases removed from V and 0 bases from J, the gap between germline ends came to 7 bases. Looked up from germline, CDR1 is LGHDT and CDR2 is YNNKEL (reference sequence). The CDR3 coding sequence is TGTGCCAGCAGCCCGAGCCACTCTGGAAACACCATATATTTT. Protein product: CASSPSHSGNTIYF.

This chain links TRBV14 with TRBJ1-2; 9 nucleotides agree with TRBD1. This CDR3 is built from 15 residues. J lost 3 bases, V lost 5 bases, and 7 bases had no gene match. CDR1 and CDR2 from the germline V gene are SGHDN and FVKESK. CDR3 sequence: CASSARDRDYYGYTF. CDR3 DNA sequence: TGTGCCAGCAGCGCCCGGGACAGGGATTACTATGGCTACACCTTC.